The present T cell receptor (beta chain) was sequenced within a study of response to subunit inactivated influenza vaccine. Overall study results and limits: The authors suggested that every seasonal influenza vaccination recruits few new T cells.

The germline V gene has CDR1 MNHNS and CDR2 SASEGT. The CDR3 spans 15 residues. Trimming took off 2 bases at V and 8 bases at J, with 18 bases between the two ends. This clonotype was seen only a few times. Its cognate antigen is unknown. Via MiXCR, TCRdb re-called the RT-PCR reads, giving one row per CDR3 protein. The table includes about 540,000 distinct CDR3 sequences, around 25% detected once. These data also formed part of another study, on T cells expressing NK-cell markers. Per that paper: TCR beta cDNA was generated via 5'RACE template switching incorporating UMIs. Sorted CD3+CD56+NKG2C+, CD3+CD56+NKG2C- and CD3+CD56-NKG2C+ T cells provided the TCR beta repertoires. In several experiments, sorting was restricted to alpha-beta TCR T cells by an anti-gamma-delta TCR antibody.

Source: CD4+ T cells sorted from PBMCs, taken roughly 12 days after vaccination. This TCR was recovered from a man aged 45-60 years who received an inactivated influenza vaccine. The J gene is TRBJ1-2, the V gene TRBV6-1, with no clear D. This CDR3 reads CASSETLGRNNGYTF. CDR3 coding DNA: TGTGCCAGCAGTGAAACGTTGGGCAGGAACAACGGCTACACCTTC.